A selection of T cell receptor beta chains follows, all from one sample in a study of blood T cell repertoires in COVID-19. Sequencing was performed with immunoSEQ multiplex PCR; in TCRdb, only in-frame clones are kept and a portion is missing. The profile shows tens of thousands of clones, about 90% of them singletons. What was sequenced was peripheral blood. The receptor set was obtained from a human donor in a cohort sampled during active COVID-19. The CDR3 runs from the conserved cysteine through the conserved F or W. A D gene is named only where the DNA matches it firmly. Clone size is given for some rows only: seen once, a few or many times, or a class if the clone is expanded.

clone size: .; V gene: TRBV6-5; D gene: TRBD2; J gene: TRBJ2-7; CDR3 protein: CASRLAASSYEQYF; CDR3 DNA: TGTGCCAGCAGACTAGCGGCAAGCTCCTACGAGCAGTACTTC
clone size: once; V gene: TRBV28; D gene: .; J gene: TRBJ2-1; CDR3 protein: CASSFSRVTGNEQFF; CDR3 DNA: TGTGCCAGCAGTTTTTCTAGGGTTACAGGGAATGAGCAGTTCTTC
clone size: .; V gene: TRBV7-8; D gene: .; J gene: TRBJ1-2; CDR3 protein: CASTGLTAGYGYTF; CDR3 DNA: TGTGCCAGCACCGGTTTGACTGCGGGGTATGGCTACACCTTC
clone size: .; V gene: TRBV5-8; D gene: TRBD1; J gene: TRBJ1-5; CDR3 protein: CASSNQRTGNQPQHF; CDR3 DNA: TGTGCCAGCAGCAATCAACGGACAGGGAATCAGCCCCAGCATTTT
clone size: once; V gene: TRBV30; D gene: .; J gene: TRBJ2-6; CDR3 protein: CAWSRQLAGANVLTF; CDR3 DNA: TGTGCCTGGAGTAGACAGCTGGCTGGGGCCAACGTCCTGACTTTC
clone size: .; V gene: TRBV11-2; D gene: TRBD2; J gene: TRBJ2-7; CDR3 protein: CASSLELAGVGEQYF; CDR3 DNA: TGTGCCAGCAGCTTAGAACTAGCGGGAGTTGGCGAGCAGTACTTC
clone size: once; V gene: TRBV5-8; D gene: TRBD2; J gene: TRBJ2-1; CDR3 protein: CASSLANLAGRSGNEQFF; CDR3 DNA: TGTGCCAGCAGCTTGGCCAATCTAGCGGGACGTTCCGGCAATGAGCAGTTCTTC
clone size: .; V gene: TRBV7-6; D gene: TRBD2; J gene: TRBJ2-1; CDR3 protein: CASRLLAGGPNEQFF; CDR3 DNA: TGTGCCAGCAGATTACTAGCGGGAGGTCCCAATGAGCAGTTCTTC
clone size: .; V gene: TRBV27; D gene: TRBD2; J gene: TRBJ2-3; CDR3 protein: CASSPQPGLAGYPPTDTQYF; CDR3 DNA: TGTGCCAGCAGTCCCCAACCGGGACTAGCGGGATATCCTCCCACAGATACGCAGTATTTT
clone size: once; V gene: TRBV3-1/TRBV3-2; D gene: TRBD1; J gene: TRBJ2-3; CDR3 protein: CASSLTTGGDTQYF; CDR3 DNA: TGTGCCAGCAGCCTTACGACAGGGGGTGATACGCAGTATTTT
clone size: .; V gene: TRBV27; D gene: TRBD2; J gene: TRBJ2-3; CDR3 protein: CASSLLPGLEGTDTQYF; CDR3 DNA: TGTGCCAGCAGTTTACTTCCCGGACTAGAAGGCACAGATACGCAGTATTTT
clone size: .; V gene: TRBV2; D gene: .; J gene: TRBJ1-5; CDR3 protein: CASSGGINQPQHF; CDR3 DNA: TGTGCCAGCAGTGGAGGTATCAATCAGCCCCAGCATTTT
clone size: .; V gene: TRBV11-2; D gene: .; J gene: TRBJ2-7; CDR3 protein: CASSPSGDHEQYF; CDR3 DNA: TGTGCCAGCAGCCCATCCGGGGATCACGAGCAGTACTTC
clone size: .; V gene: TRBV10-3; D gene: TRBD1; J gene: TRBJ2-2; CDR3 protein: CAIRRDRGLDTGELFF; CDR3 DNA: TGTGCCATCAGGAGGGACAGGGGTTTGGACACCGGGGAGCTGTTTTTT
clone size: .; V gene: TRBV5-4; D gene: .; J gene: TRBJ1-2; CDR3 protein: CASSLGRGNYGYTF; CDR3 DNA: TGTGCCAGCAGCTTGGGGCGGGGCAACTATGGCTACACCTTC
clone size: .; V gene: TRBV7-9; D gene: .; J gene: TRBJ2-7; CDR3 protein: CASSLNDLGGEQYF; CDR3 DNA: TGTGCCAGCAGCTTAAACGATTTGGGGGGCGAGCAGTACTTC
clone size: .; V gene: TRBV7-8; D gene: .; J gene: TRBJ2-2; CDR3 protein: CASSPHGLNTGELFF; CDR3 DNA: TGTGCCAGCAGCCCCCATGGACTCAACACCGGGGAGCTGTTTTTT
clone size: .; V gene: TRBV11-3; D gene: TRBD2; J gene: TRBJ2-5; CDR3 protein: CASSTGLAGSGETQYF; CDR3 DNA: TGTGCCAGCAGCACAGGACTAGCGGGAAGTGGAGAGACCCAGTACTTC
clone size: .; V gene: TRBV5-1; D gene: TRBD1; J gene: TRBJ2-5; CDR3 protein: CASSRTGKETQYF; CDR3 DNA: TGCGCCAGCAGTCGGACAGGGAAAGAGACCCAGTACTTC
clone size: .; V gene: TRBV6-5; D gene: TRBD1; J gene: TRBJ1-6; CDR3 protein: CASSYTGTVYNSPLHF; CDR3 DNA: TGTGCCAGCAGTTACACCGGGACAGTCTATAATTCACCCCTCCACTTT
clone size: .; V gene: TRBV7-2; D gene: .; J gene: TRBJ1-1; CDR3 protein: CASSPVSGAEAFF; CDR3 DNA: TGTGCCAGCAGCCCCGTTTCAGGGGCTGAAGCTTTCTTT
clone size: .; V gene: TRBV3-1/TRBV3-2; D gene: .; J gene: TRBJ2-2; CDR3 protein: CASSQASFLFTGELFF; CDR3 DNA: TGTGCCAGCAGCCAAGCTAGCTTCCTTTTCACCGGGGAGCTGTTTTTT
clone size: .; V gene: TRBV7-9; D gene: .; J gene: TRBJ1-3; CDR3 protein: CASSLQGSGNTIYF; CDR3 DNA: TGTGCCAGCAGCCTTCAGGGCTCTGGAAACACCATATATTTT
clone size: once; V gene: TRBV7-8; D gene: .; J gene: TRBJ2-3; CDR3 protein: CASSPRGSGGTDTQYF; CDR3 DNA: TGTGCCAGCAGCCCCAGGGGCAGCGGGGGCACAGATACGCAGTATTTT